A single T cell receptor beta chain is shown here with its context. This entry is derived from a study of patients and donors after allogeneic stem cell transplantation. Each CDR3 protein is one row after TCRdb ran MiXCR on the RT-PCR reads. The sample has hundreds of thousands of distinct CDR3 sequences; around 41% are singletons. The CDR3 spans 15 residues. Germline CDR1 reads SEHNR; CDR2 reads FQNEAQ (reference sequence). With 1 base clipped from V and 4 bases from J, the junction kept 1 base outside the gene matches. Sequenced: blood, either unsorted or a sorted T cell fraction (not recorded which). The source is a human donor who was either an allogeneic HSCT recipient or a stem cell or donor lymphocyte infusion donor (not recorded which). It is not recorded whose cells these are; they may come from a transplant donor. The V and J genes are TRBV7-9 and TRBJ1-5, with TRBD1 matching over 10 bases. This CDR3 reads CASSLGGQGNQPQHF. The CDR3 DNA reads TGTGCCAGCAGCTTAGGGGGACAGGGGAATCAGCCCCAGCATTTT.